This T cell receptor beta chain is from a study of a mutant IDH1 vaccine in newly diagnosed glioma. General observations from the study: Changes in the top peripheral T cell clonotypes seemingly had no bearing on pseudoprogression.

CDR3 length equals 15 residues. Germline V gene lookup returns CDR1 SGHTA and CDR2 FQGTGA. Unmatched junction bases numbered 13, after V lost 5 bases and J lost 10 bases. Profiling relied on immunoSEQ multiplex PCR, and the TCRdb table lists in-frame clones only, not all of them. The table has tens of thousands of clones, around 81% seen once. Indicated time point: week 35, safety follow-up. Alongside topical imiquimod, each dose of vaccine comprised 300 ug of mutant IDH1 20-mer peptide. Donor diagnoses consisted of new WHO grade 3 or 4 IDH1-mutant, ATRX-lost astrocytomas. This clone appeared a few times. Its target is unknown.

This TCR came from a middle-aged man with glioma. This specimen consisted of PBMCs, obtained from a glioma patient whose treatment included an IDH1 peptide vaccine. The chain employs TRBV7-3 and TRBJ2-1; the match to TRBD1 covers 8 bases. CDR3 nucleotides: TGTGCCAGCAGCCCCGGACAGGGTGCTTTTGACGAGCAGTTCTTC. Its translation: CASSPGQGAFDEQFF.